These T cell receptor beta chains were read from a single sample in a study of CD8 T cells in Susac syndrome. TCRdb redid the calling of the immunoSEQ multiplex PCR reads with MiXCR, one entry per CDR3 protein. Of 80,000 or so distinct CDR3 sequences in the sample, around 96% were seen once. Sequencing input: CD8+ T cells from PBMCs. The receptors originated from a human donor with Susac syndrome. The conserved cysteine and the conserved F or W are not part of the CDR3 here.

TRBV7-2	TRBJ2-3	ASSLRDYGTDTQY
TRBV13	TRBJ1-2	ASSISGTGDGYT
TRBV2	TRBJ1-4	ASSEYGTGSEKLF
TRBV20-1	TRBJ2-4	SARDLQRDGAKNIQY
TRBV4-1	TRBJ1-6	ASTLRVENSPLH
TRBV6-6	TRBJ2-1	ASSLELNNEQF
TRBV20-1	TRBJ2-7	SAQREVSYEQY
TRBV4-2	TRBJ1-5	ASSLRRRRGIKPQH
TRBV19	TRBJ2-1	ASSIRGSSYNEQF
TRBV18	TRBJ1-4	ASSPPDRDNEKLF
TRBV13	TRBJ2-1	ASRGLAGELYNEQF
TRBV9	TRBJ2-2	ASSVGTDHTGELF
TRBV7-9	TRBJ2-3	ASNSKGGVTDTQY
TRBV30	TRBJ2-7	AWSVQGFYEQY